One and the same sample provided the 9 T cell receptor beta chains below, sequenced in a study of blood T cells in healthy people across ages. PCR was performed a second time for about 7 to 12 cycles using a sample-barcoded 5' primer and a J-beta primer mix. In TCRdb, the 5' RACE reads were re-called with MiXCR into one record per CDR3 protein. Among over 1.5 million distinct CDR3 sequences listed, about 49% were seen once. The sample taken for sequencing was blood. The source of these receptors is a woman aged 40 to 50 in good health.

This clonotype was observed a handful of times. The V call is TRBV7-2, the J call TRBJ1-2; D is unclear. CDR1 is SGHTA and CDR2 is FQGNSA in the germline V gene. V lost 3 bases to trimming and J lost 8 bases, with 10 bases between them. This CDR3 is 12 amino acids long. CDR3 loop: CASSLDVGGYTF. The DNA for the CDR3 is TGTGCCAGCAGCTTGGACGTAGGCGGCTACACCTTC.

This clonotype came up a few times. The V gene is TRBV12-3 or TRBV12-4, the J gene TRBJ1-6; 8 nucleotides agree with TRBD1. Losses at the gene ends were 4 bases for V and 11 bases for J; bases not matched to a gene: 10. This CDR3 region has 15 residues. In nucleotides, the CDR3 is TGTGCCAGCAGTTCAGGGACAGGCTTAGGGGCACCCCTCCACTTT. It specifies CASSSGTGLGAPLHF.

This chain joins TRBV28 and TRBJ2-5; 8 bases line up with TRBD1. The CDR3 has 16 residues. CDR1 MDHEN and CDR2 SYDVKM come from the germline V gene. The V gene end was trimmed by 5 bases and the J gene end by 5 bases; junction bases not matched to a gene: 13. The CDR3 region has the DNA TGTGCCAGCAGTCCTGCGGACAGGGCCCCCAGGGAGACCCAGTACTTC. This gives the protein CASSPADRAPRETQYF.

The CDR3 DNA reads TGTGCCAGCAGCGTGACCGGGACTAGCGGGGGCGATGAGCAGTTCTTC. Translation: CASSVTGTSGGDEQFF. The chain links TRBV9 to TRBJ2-1, with 14 bases aligning to TRBD2. The CDR3 consists of 16 residues. The germline V gene encodes CDR1 SGDLS and CDR2 YYNGEE. The ends lost 2 bases at V and 8 bases at J; junction bases unmatched: 6.

The J gene is TRBJ2-2, the V gene TRBV4-3; TRBD2 might be the D (5 bases). Per germline, CDR1 LGHNA and CDR2 YSLEER. The CDR3 loop spans 15 amino acids. Trimming cost V 1 base and J 4 bases, with 10 bases left between them. The CDR3 DNA sequence: TGCGCCAGCAGCCAAGGAGGGTCGGGCACCGGGGAGCTGTTTTTT. Protein: CASSQGGSGTGELFF.

V usage is TRBV6-2 or TRBV6-3 and J usage is TRBJ1-1; D call uncertain. Trimming left V 2 bases short and J 4 bases short, with 8 bases between. The CDR3 contains 13 residues. Germline loops: CDR1 MNHEY, CDR2 SVGEGT. CDR3 DNA: TGTGCCAGCAGTTACGAGGAGGGCACTGAAGCTTTCTTT. Its protein is CASSYEEGTEAFF.

The CDR3 DNA is TGTGCCAGCAGCCAAGAAAGGCGTCGGTTCTTC. As protein: CASSQERRRFF. This chain joins TRBV3-1 and TRBJ2-1; D gene unclear. The CDR3 sequence is 11 residues long. CDR1 is LGHDT and CDR2 is YNNKEL in the germline V gene (reference sequence). V was trimmed by 0 bases and J by 15 bases, leaving 9 bases between them.

This chain connects TRBV29-1 to TRBJ2-3; TRBD2 agrees at 9 bases. The length of the CDR3 is 14 residues. CDR1 and CDR2 from the germline V gene are SQVTM and ANQGSEA. V lost 7 bases, J lost 0 bases, and 5 bases stayed unmatched. CDR3 in amino acids: CSAAGGASTDTQYF. CDR3 DNA: TGCAGCGCCGCGGGGGGGGCAAGCACAGATACGCAGTATTTT.

The CDR3 reads CATSDFTGQYNEQFF. The CDR3 DNA is TGTGCCACCAGTGATTTCACGGGACAATACAATGAGCAGTTCTTC. The chain has TRBV24-1 and TRBJ2-1; D perhaps matches TRBD1 (6 bases). The CDR3 extends over 15 amino acids. V lost 1 base and J lost 4, with 10 bases in between. Germline CDR1 KGHDR, CDR2 SFDVKD.